Presented here are 20 T cell receptor beta chains from one specimen sequenced in a study of blood T cell repertoires in COVID-19. Some clones are missing from TCRdb's copy, which holds only in-frame ones; the method was immunoSEQ multiplex PCR. Among 150,000 or so clones, 87% were seen once, and the ten largest hold roughly 4%. The sequenced sample consisted of PBMCs or T cells enriched from blood (not recorded which). The receptors shown here come from a woman aged 40 to 50 who had been exposed to COVID-19.

The chain recombines TRBV20-1 with TRBJ2-1; 7 positions agree with TRBD1. Per the germline V gene, CDR1 is DFQATT and CDR2 is SNEGSKA (reference sequence). The J segment lost 8 bases and the V segment lost 3 bases, leaving 4 bases of the junction unmatched. This CDR3 region has 12 residues. The CDR3 region has the DNA TGCAGTGCTAGTCCGCAGGGGGATGAGCAGTTCTTC. This encodes CSASPQGDEQFF.

This sequence joins TRBV1 and TRBJ2-1; TRBD2 is the table's D call, not checked against the DNA. TRBV1 is annotated as a pseudogene. The CDR3 contains 18 residues. CDR3 region: CTSSQDPSSGGTYNEQFF. The CDR3 DNA follows: TGCACCAGCAGCCAAGATCCGTCTAGCGGGGGGACATACAATGAGCAGTTCTTC.

V and J are TRBV6-2 or TRBV6-3 and TRBJ2-2; D may be TRBD2 (6 bases). The V gene's germline CDR1 is MNHEY and CDR2 SVGEGT. The CDR3 consists of 16 residues. V gave up 0 bases and J gave up 0 bases, with 8 bases separating them. The CDR3 is CASSYSAGTNTGELFF. CDR3 in DNA: TGTGCCAGCAGTTACTCGGCGGGGACGAACACCGGGGAGCTGTTTTTT.

The chain couples TRBV7-6 to TRBJ1-1; D uncertain. V lost 5 bases to trimming and J lost 4 bases, with 20 bases between them. Germline V gives CDR1 SGHVS, CDR2 FNYEAQ. The CDR3 is made up of 16 amino acids. The CDR3 DNA sequence: TGTGCCAGCAGCCGCGAGGGCGGCAGGAGTGGCACTGAAGCTTTCTTT. Protein sequence: CASSREGGRSGTEAFF.

The chain is built from TRBV7-9 and TRBJ1-1, with D tentatively TRBD1 (6 bases). V was clipped by 0 bases and J by 0 bases, with 17 bases between them. Germline CDR1 SEHNR, CDR2 FQNEAQ (reference sequence). CDR3 length: 18 residues. In nucleotides, the CDR3 is TGTGCCAGCAGCTTAGCTTCGGCCAGAACAGGGATGAACACTGAAGCTTTCTTT. Translation: CASSLASARTGMNTEAFF.

The rearrangement uses TRBV19 and TRBJ2-1, with D perhaps TRBD1 (5 bases). This CDR3 region has 14 residues. V lost 7 bases to trimming and J lost 2 bases, with 12 bases between them. Germline lookup yields CDR1 LNHDA and CDR2 SQIVND (reference sequence). CDR3: CASKGQGTYNEQFF. DNA of the CDR3: TGTGCCAGTAAGGGGCAGGGTACCTACAATGAGCAGTTCTTC.

This rearrangement joins TRBV4-1 to TRBJ2-1, with TRBD2 matching 12 bases. The CDR3 extends over 14 amino acids. The V and J ends lost 2 bases and 14 bases, in that order; junction bases with no gene match: 7. Per the germline V gene, CDR1 is MGHRA and CDR2 is YSYEKL. This CDR3 reads CASSQTPASGREFF. The DNA of the CDR3 is TGCGCCAGCAGCCAAACTCCCGCTAGCGGGAGGGAGTTCTTC.

This clone was seen only once. The sample carries other DNA sequences with the same CDR3. This rearrangement joins TRBV12-5 to TRBJ2-7; perhaps TRBD2 as D (5 bases). Looked up from germline, CDR1 is LGHNT and CDR2 is FRNRAP. V gave up 0 bases and J gave up 3 bases, with 12 bases separating them. The CDR3 extends over 15 amino acids. This CDR3 reads CASGLVLGQDYEQYF. The CDR3 DNA reads as TGTGCTAGTGGTTTGGTACTAGGGCAGGACTACGAGCAGTACTTC.

The rearrangement links TRBV7-2 to TRBJ1-1, with a weak D call TRBD1 (6 bases). Germline CDR1 reads SGHTA; CDR2 reads FQGNSA. V lost 3 bases and J lost 5, with 13 bases in between. The CDR3 loop spans 14 amino acids. The CDR3 sequence: CASSFRGAYTEAFF. The CDR3 coding sequence is TGTGCCAGCAGCTTCCGGGGGGCCTATACTGAAGCTTTCTTT.

This rearrangement joins TRBV12-5 to TRBJ1-1, with D maybe TRBD1 (5 bases). This CDR3 has 13 amino acids. The V gene lost 3 bases and the J gene lost 4 bases, with 9 bases spanning the gap. Germline V lookup: CDR1 LGHNT, CDR2 FRNRAP. CDR3 bases: TGTGCTAGTGGTTTTTCCGGGGGCACTGAAGCTTTCTTT. This translates into CASGFSGGTEAFF.

The V and J genes are TRBV5-1 and TRBJ2-3, with a tentative D call TRBD1 (5 bases). This CDR3 is 14 amino acids long. CDR1 is SGHRS and CDR2 is YFSETQ in the germline V gene. V was clipped by 7 bases and J by 0 bases, with 12 bases between them. This CDR3 reads CASQTELSTDTQYF. The CDR3 nucleotides read TGCGCCAGCCAGACAGAGTTAAGCACAGATACGCAGTATTTT.

V gene TRBV14 combines with J gene TRBJ2-1; the D gene is possibly TRBD1 (6 bases). Trimming left V 2 bases short and J 3 bases short, with 11 bases between. Germline-derived CDR1 and CDR2 are SGHDN and FVKESK. The CDR3 length is 15 residues. The CDR3, as DNA: TGTGCCAGCAGCCAACAGGGGTTCCTCTACAATGAGCAGTTCTTC. The encoded protein is CASSQQGFLYNEQFF.

In its sample, this clone was seen once. The V call is TRBV6-5, the J call TRBJ2-1, with 14 bases aligning to TRBD2. With V trimmed by 6 bases and J by 5 bases, 3 bases remained unmatched. Germline values: CDR1 MNHEY, CDR2 SVGAGI. The CDR3 has 15 residues. The CDR3 bases are TGTGCCAGCAGCAAGACTAGCGGGAGGGACAATGAGCAGTTCTTC. Protein: CASSKTSGRDNEQFF.

The rearrangement uses TRBV27 and TRBJ1-1; D remains ambiguous. This CDR3 is 12 amino acids long. Trimming stripped 6 bases from V and 6 bases from J, with 11 bases between. Germline CDR1 MNHEY, CDR2 SMNVEV (reference sequence). DNA for the CDR3: TGTGCCAGCAGGGGCGGGTATTCTGAAGCTTTCTTT. Residues: CASRGGYSEAFF.

This chain connects TRBV2 to TRBJ1-2; 8 bases map to TRBD1. The germline CDR1 and CDR2 sequences are SNHLY and FYNNEI. The V gene end was trimmed by 3 bases and the J gene end by 3 bases; junction bases not matched to a gene: 3. The CDR3 totals 14 residues. The chain's CDR3 is CASSDGDRYYGYTF. DNA for the CDR3: TGTGCCAGCAGTGACGGGGACAGGTACTATGGCTACACCTTC.

The rearrangement links TRBV6-6 to TRBJ1-5, with D tentatively TRBD1 (6 bases). V was clipped by 0 bases and J by 5 bases, with 8 bases between them. The CDR3 sequence is 14 residues long. Germline V CDR1 and CDR2: MNHNY, SVGAGI (reference sequence). Here the CDR3 DNA reads TGTGCCAGCAGTTACTCGGCAGGGGATCAGCCCCAGCATTTT. Its translation is CASSYSAGDQPQHF.

In DNA, the CDR3 is TGTGCCACCAGCAGAGAAACACAGGGCTATGGCTACACCTTC. This gives the protein CATSRETQGYGYTF. The rearrangement links TRBV15 to TRBJ1-2; weak D call: TRBD1 (6 bases). CDR1 is LNHNV, CDR2 YYDKDF, per germline (reference sequence). Trimming shortened V by 0 bases and J by 4 bases, and 9 bases separated the two germline ends. The CDR3 is made up of 14 amino acids. The whole variable domain, remainder taken from reference TRBV15 and TRBJ1-2, is DAMVIQNPRYQVTQFGKPVTLSCSQTLNHNVMYWYQQKSSQAPKLLFHYYDKDFNNEADTPDNFQSRRPNTSFCFLDIRSPGLGDTAMYLCATSRETQGYGYTFGSGTRLTVV.

V usage is TRBV12-5 and J usage is TRBJ2-3; D is possibly TRBD1 (5 bases). The CDR3 sequence is 15 residues long. Trimming cost V 7 bases and J 7 bases, with 21 bases left between them. Per germline, CDR1 LGHNT and CDR2 FRNRAP. The CDR3 DNA sequence: TGTGCTAGTGCCCTACTTTCACAGGCAGCTAATACGCAGTATTTT. Translation gives CASALLSQAANTQYF.

This sequence joins TRBV28 and TRBJ1-2; 7 nucleotides align to TRBD1. This CDR3 region has 11 residues. Unmatched junction bases numbered 5, after V lost 7 bases and J lost 9 bases. Germline values: CDR1 MDHEN, CDR2 SYDVKM. The CDR3 region is CASTSRGSYTF. DNA for the CDR3: TGTGCCAGCACCTCCAGGGGGAGCTACACCTTC.

The rearrangement uses TRBV28 and TRBJ1-1, with 7 bases that match TRBD1. The trim removed 11 bases at V and 3 bases at J, leaving 6 bases unmatched. Per germline, CDR1 MDHEN and CDR2 SYDVKM. The CDR3 is 12 residues long. CDR3 nucleotide sequence: TGTGCCGCGACAGGGAGCGACACTGAAGCTTTCTTT. It translates to CAATGSDTEAFF.